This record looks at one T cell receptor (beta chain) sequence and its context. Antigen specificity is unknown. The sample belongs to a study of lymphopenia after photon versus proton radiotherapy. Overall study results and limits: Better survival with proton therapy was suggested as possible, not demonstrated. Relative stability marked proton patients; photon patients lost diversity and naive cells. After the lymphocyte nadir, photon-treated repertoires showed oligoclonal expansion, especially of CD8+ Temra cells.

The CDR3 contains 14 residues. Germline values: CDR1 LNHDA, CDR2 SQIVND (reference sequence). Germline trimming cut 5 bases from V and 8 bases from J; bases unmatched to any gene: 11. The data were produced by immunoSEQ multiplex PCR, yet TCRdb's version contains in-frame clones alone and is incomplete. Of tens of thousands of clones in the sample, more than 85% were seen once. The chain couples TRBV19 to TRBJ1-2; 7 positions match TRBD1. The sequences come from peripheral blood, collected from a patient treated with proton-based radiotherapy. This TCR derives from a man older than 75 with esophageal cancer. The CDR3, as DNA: TGTGCCAGTAGTCCAAACAGGGACAGTGGGGGCTACACCTTC. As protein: CASSPNRDSGGYTF.